These 30 T cell receptor beta chains were all obtained from the same sample, sequenced in a study of monozygotic twins with inflammatory bowel disease. Each CDR3 protein gets one entry in TCRdb, which reprocessed the 5' RACE reads and gives no DNA. The sample is made up of around 150,000 distinct CDR3 sequences, and the top ten hold 2% to 3% of it. The specimen sequenced was blood. These receptors were collected from a human donor with ulcerative colitis or Crohn's disease, or a healthy co-twin of an affected twin (not recorded which).

The genes are TRBV29-1 and TRBJ2-2; TCRdb gives TRBD2 as the D gene, but with no DNA this cannot be confirmed. Germline V gene data show CDR1 as SQVTM and CDR2 as ANQGSEA. The CDR3 contains 13 residues. CDR3 loop: CSAKWDSAGELFF.

The rearrangement links TRBV5-1 to TRBJ1-1; TCRdb designates TRBD1, a call that cannot be tested without DNA. The CDR3 contains 15 residues. Per germline, CDR1 SGHRS and CDR2 YFSETQ. CDR3 residues: CASTPLGGGYTEAFF.

The chain joins TRBV9 to TRBJ1-3. Germline-derived CDR1 and CDR2 are SGDLS and YYNGEE. There are 15 residues in the CDR3. CDR3 region: CASGSIISSGNTIYF.

This chain links TRBV12-3 or TRBV12-4 with TRBJ2-2. The CDR3 is made up of 17 amino acids. CDR3 protein: CASSLNVRSTGTGELFF.

This chain connects TRBV29-1 to TRBJ2-5; the TRBD2 assignment by TCRdb is unverifiable without DNA. This CDR3 has 13 residues. Germline CDR1 and CDR2: SQVTM and ANQGSEA. CDR3 in amino acids: CSVVGLAGETQYF.

This rearrangement joins TRBV29-1 to TRBJ2-2; as DNA is missing, the TRBD1 call by TCRdb cannot be tested. The V gene's germline CDR1 is SQVTM and CDR2 ANQGSEA. CDR3 length: 14 residues. The CDR3 region is CSASGTDYSGELFF.

The chain has TRBV5-1 and TRBJ2-2. Looked up from germline, CDR1 is SGHRS and CDR2 is YFSETQ. CDR3 length: 12 amino acids. The CDR3 region is CASSFGPGELFF. Drawing the rest from reference TRBV5-1 and TRBJ2-2, the complete variable domain is KAGVTQTPRYLIKTRGQQVTLSCSPISGHRSVSWYQQTPGQGLQFLFEYFSETQRNKGNFPGRFSGRQFSNSRSEMNVSTLELGDSALYLCASSFGPGELFFGEGSRLTVL.

The chain carries TRBV10-3 and TRBJ2-2; TCRdb gives TRBD2 as the D gene, but with no DNA this cannot be confirmed. This CDR3 contains 17 residues. Germline V CDR1 and CDR2: ENHRY, SYGVKD. The CDR3: CAINPPLAGYDTGELFF.

The V call is TRBV28, the J call TRBJ2-7; lacking DNA, the TRBD1 call made by TCRdb goes unchecked. This CDR3 region has 15 residues. The germline CDR1 and CDR2 sequences are MDHEN and SYDVKM. The CDR3 loop is CASKTPGQGSYEQYF.

V and J are TRBV7-2 and TRBJ2-3; TCRdb calls TRBD2, which cannot be checked without DNA. Germline V lookup: CDR1 SGHTA, CDR2 FQGNSA. This CDR3 has 16 amino acids. CDR3 residues: CASSSLAGPSTDTQYF.

The rearrangement joins TRBV5-1 to TRBJ2-5; there is no DNA to check the TCRdb D call of TRBD2. The CDR3 runs 14 residues. Germline V lookup: CDR1 SGHRS, CDR2 YFSETQ. CDR3 loop: CASRPGLASETQYF.

The rearrangement links TRBV12-5 to TRBJ2-2; TCRdb reports TRBD2, a call that lacks DNA to check it against. The germline gives CDR1 LGHNT, CDR2 FRNRAP. The CDR3 is 18 amino acids. CDR3 loop: CASGLAGRGLENTGELFF.

The chain has TRBV18 and TRBJ2-5. From germline, CDR1 is KGHSH and CDR2 LQKENI. The CDR3 extends over 12 amino acids. This chain's CDR3 is CASSQFEETQYF.

The chain combines TRBV28 with TRBJ2-7; no DNA is available, so the TRBD1 call from TCRdb remains unchecked. The germline CDR1 and CDR2 sequences are MDHEN and SYDVKM. The CDR3 length is 14 residues. The CDR3: CASSSPGQLYEQYF.

This rearrangement joins TRBV9 to TRBJ2-3; without DNA, the TCRdb call of TRBD2 cannot be checked. Germline CDR1 is SGDLS and CDR2 is YYNGEE. The CDR3 is 19 amino acids. The chain's CDR3 is CASSGRPTSDGWSTDTQYF.

The chain links TRBV7-8 to TRBJ1-6; TCRdb's D call, TRBD1, is unchecked because there is no DNA. Per the germline V gene, CDR1 is SGHVS and CDR2 is FQNEAQ. This CDR3 region has 15 residues. CDR3 region: CASSLVGGQGLTLHF. The variable domain in full, completed from reference TRBV7-8 and TRBJ1-6, reads GAGVSQSPRYKVAKRGQDVALRCDPISGHVSLFWYQQALGQGPEFLTYFQNEAQLDKSGLPSDRFFAERPEGSVSTLKIQRTQQEDSAVYLCASSLVGGQGLTLHFGNGTRLTVT.

The chain has TRBV7-6 and TRBJ2-5. Germline V gives CDR1 SGHVS, CDR2 FNYEAQ. The length of the CDR3 is 12 residues. The CDR3 sequence: CASSLAFETQYF. The full variable domain, rest sourced from reference TRBV7-6 and TRBJ2-5, is GAGVSQSPRYKVTKRGQDVALRCDPISGHVSLYWYRQALGQGPEFLTYFNYEAQQDKSGLPNDRFSAERPEGSISTLTIQRTEQRDSAMYRCASSLAFETQYFGPGTRLLVL.

Here the CDR3 reads CSVGVAGRGYTF. V gene TRBV29-1 combines with J gene TRBJ1-2. The CDR3 consists of 12 residues. Per germline, CDR1 SQVTM and CDR2 ANQGSEA.

This chain joins TRBV20-1 and TRBJ2-7. This CDR3 is 13 amino acids long. Per the germline V gene, CDR1 is DFQATT and CDR2 is SNEGSKA (reference sequence). Here the CDR3 reads CSAQSNISCEQYF.

This rearrangement joins TRBV7-2 to TRBJ2-7; TCRdb's D call, TRBD1, is unchecked because there is no DNA. This CDR3 comprises 13 residues. In germline, CDR1 is SGHTA, CDR2 FQGNSA. CDR3 residues: CASSLSRLHEQYF.

This chain links TRBV15 with TRBJ2-2. The V gene's germline CDR1 is LNHNV and CDR2 YYDKDF (reference sequence). This CDR3 spans 14 amino acids. This CDR3 is CATSRDRNTGELFF.

V and J are TRBV3-1 and TRBJ1-1. Germline V lookup: CDR1 LGHDT, CDR2 YNNKEL (reference sequence). This CDR3 has 13 amino acids. The CDR3 protein is CASSQVKGTEAFF. The full variable domain, rest sourced from reference TRBV3-1 and TRBJ1-1, is DTAVSQTPKYLVTQMGNDKSIKCEQNLGHDTMYWYKQDSKKFLKIMFSYNNKELIINETVPNRFSPKSPDKAHLNLHINSLELGDSAVYFCASSQVKGTEAFFGQGTRLTVV.

V usage is TRBV5-1 and J usage is TRBJ1-4; with no DNA, the TCRdb D assignment of TRBD1 cannot be verified. The CDR3 is 16 amino acids. Germline lookup yields CDR1 SGHRS and CDR2 YFSETQ. The CDR3 loop is CASSSPLRNGGEKLFF. Using reference TRBV5-1 and TRBJ1-4 for the parts outside the CDR3, the full variable domain is KAGVTQTPRYLIKTRGQQVTLSCSPISGHRSVSWYQQTPGQGLQFLFEYFSETQRNKGNFPGRFSGRQFSNSRSEMNVSTLELGDSALYLCASSSPLRNGGEKLFFGSGTQLSVL.

V is TRBV6-5 and J is TRBJ2-1. The CDR3 has 11 residues. In germline, CDR1 is MNHEY, CDR2 SVGAGI. The CDR3 spells CASSYDNEQFF.

The genes are TRBV11-2 and TRBJ1-1. The CDR3 is made up of 18 amino acids. The germline gives CDR1 SGHAT, CDR2 FQNNGV. The CDR3: CASSYTTGRGGENTEAFF.

The J gene is TRBJ2-1, the V gene TRBV15; lacking DNA, the TRBD1 call made by TCRdb goes unchecked. The CDR3 runs to 14 residues. Germline V lookup: CDR1 LNHNV, CDR2 YYDKDF (reference sequence). CDR3: CATSRGTGGNEQFF.

The V call is TRBV6-5, the J call TRBJ1-1; TCRdb gives TRBD1 as the D gene, but with no DNA this cannot be confirmed. Per the germline V gene, CDR1 is MNHEY and CDR2 is SVGAGI. The CDR3 is 15 residues long. CDR3 sequence: CASSYTRTANTEAFF.

This CDR3 reads CASSSPRGASGGNNEQFF. This chain links TRBV7-8 with TRBJ2-1; TCRdb names TRBD2, which stays unverified in the absence of DNA. Per the germline V gene, CDR1 is SGHVS and CDR2 is FQNEAQ. The CDR3 totals 18 residues. The variable domain in full, completed from reference TRBV7-8 and TRBJ2-1, reads GAGVSQSPRYKVAKRGQDVALRCDPISGHVSLFWYQQALGQGPEFLTYFQNEAQLDKSGLPSDRFFAERPEGSVSTLKIQRTQQEDSAVYLCASSSPRGASGGNNEQFFGPGTRLTVL.

The gene calls are TRBV5-1 and TRBJ2-5; no DNA is available, so the TRBD1 call from TCRdb remains unchecked. The CDR3 spans 15 residues. CDR1 is SGHRS, CDR2 YFSETQ, per germline. CDR3 protein: CASSFGTALEETQYF. Complete variable domain (other parts from reference TRBV5-1 and TRBJ2-5): KAGVTQTPRYLIKTRGQQVTLSCSPISGHRSVSWYQQTPGQGLQFLFEYFSETQRNKGNFPGRFSGRQFSNSRSEMNVSTLELGDSALYLCASSFGTALEETQYFGPGTRLLVL.

V is TRBV5-1 and J is TRBJ2-5; the TRBD1 assignment by TCRdb is unverifiable without DNA. The CDR3 has 13 residues. Germline CDR1 is SGHRS and CDR2 is YFSETQ. CDR3 region: CASSPTTPETQYF.